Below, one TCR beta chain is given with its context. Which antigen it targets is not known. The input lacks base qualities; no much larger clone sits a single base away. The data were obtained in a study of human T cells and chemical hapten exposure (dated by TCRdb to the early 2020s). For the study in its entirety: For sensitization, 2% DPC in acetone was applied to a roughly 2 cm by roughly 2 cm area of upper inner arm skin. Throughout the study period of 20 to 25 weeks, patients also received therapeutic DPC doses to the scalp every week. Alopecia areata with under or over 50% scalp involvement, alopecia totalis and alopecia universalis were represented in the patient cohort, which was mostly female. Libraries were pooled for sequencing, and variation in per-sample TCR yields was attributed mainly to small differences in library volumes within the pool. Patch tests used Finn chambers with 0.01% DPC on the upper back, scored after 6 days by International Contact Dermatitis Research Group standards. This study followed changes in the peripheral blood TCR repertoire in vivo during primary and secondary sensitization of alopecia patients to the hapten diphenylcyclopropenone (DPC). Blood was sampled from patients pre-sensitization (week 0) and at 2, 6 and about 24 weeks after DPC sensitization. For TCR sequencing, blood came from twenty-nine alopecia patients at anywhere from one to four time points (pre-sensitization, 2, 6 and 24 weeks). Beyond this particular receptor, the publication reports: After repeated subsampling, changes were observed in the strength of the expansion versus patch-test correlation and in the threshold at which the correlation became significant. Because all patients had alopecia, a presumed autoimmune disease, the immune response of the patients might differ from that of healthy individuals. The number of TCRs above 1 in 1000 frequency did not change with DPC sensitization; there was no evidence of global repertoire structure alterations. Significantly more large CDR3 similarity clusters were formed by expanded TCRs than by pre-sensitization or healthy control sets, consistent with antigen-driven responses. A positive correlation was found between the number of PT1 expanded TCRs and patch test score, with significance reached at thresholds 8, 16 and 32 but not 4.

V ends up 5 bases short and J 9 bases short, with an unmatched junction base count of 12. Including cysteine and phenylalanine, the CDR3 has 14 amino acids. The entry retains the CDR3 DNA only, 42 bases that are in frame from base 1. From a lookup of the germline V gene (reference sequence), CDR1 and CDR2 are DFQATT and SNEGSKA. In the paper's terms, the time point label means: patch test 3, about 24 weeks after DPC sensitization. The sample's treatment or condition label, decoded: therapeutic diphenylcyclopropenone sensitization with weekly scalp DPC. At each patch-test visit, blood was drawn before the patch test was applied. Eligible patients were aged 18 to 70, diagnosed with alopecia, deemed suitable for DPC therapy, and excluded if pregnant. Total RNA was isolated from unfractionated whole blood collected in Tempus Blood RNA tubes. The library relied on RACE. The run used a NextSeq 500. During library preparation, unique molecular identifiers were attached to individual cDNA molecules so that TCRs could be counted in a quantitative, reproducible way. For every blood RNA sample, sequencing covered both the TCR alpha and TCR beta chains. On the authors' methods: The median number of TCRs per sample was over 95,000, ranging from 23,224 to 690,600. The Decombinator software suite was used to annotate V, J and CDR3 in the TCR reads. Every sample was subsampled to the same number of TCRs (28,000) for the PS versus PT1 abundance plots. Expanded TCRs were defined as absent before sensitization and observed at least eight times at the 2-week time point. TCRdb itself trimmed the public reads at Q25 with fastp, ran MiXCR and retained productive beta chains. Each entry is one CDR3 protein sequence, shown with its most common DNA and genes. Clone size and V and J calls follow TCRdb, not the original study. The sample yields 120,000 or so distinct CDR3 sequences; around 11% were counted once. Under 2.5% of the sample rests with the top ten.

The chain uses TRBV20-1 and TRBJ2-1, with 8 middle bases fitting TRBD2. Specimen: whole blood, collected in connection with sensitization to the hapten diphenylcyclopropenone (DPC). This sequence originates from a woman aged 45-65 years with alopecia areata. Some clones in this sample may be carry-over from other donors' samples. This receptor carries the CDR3 CSAYSGTRVGEQFF. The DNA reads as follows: TGCAGTGCTTATTCCGGGACTAGGGTTGGTGAGCAGTTCTTC.